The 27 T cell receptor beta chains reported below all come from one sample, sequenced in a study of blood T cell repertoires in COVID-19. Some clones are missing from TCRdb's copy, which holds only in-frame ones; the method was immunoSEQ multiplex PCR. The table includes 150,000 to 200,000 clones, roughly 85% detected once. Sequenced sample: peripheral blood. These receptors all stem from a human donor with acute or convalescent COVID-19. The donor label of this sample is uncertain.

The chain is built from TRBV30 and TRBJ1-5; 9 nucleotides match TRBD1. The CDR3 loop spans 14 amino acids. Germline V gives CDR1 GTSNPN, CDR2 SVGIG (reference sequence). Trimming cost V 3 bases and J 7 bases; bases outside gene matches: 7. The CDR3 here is CAWRGQGKTQPQHF. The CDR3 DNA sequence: TGTGCCTGGAGAGGACAGGGGAAAACGCAGCCCCAGCATTTT.

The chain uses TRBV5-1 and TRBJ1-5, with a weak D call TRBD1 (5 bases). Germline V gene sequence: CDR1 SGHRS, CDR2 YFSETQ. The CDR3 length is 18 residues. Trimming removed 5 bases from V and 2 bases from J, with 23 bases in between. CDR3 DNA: TGCGCCAGCAGTCCATTTGGGGGAACCTCGGGGGGCAATCAGCCCCAGCATTTT. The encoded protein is CASSPFGGTSGGNQPQHF.

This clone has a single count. The CDR3 DNA sequence: TGCAGTGCTAGTCCTACAGGGCAAGGACGGGAGCAGTTCTTC. This sequence encodes CSASPTGQGREQFF. V usage is TRBV20-1 and J usage is TRBJ2-1; D is perhaps TRBD1 (6 bases). This CDR3 region has 14 residues. V lost 3 bases, J lost 10 bases, and 19 bases lay in between. Germline CDR1 is DFQATT and CDR2 is SNEGSKA (reference sequence).

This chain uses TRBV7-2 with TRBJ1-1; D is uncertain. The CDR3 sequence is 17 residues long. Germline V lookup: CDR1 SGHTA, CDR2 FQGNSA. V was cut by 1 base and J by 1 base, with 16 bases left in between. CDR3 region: CASSLGGGYGRNTEAFF. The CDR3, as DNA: TGTGCCAGCAGCTTAGGAGGAGGATATGGGAGGAACACTGAAGCTTTCTTT.

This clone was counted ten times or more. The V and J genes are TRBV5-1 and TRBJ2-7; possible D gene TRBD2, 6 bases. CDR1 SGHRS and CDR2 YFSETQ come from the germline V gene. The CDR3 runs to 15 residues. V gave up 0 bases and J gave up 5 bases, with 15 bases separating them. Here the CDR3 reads CASSLEEEGQDEQYF. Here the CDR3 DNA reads TGCGCCAGCAGCTTGGAAGAGGAGGGGCAGGACGAGCAGTACTTC.

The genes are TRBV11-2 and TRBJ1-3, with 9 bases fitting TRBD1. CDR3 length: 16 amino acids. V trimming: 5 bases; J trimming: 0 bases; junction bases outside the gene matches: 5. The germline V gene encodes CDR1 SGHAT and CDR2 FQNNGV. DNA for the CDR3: TGTGCCAGCAGCCCCCGGGACAGGGACTCTGGAAACACCATATATTTT. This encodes CASSPRDRDSGNTIYF.

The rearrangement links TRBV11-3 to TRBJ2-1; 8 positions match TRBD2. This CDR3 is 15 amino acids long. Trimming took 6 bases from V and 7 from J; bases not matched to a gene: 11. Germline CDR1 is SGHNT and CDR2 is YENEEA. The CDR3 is CASREPSGGPNEQFF. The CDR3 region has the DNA TGTGCCAGCAGGGAACCGAGCGGGGGTCCAAATGAGCAGTTCTTC.

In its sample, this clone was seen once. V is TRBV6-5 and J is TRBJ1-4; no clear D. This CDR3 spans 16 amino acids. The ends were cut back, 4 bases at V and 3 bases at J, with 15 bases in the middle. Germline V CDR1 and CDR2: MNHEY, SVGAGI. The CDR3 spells CASSSHSGSANEKLFF. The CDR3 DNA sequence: TGTGCCAGCAGTTCCCACAGTGGGTCAGCTAATGAAAAACTGTTTTTT.

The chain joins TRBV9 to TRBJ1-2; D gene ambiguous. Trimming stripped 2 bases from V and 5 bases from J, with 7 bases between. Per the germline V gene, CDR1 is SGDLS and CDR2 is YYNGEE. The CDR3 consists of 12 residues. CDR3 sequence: CASSVTPYGYTF. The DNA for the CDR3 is TGTGCCAGCAGCGTGACTCCTTATGGCTACACCTTC.

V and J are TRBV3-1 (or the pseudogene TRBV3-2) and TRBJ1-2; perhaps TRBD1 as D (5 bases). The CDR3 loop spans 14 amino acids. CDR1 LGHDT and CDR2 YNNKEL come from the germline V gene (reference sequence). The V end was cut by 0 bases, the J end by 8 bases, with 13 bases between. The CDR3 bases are TGTGCCAGCAGCCAAGATCGGCGGGGCGTGGGCTACACCTTC. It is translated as CASSQDRRGVGYTF.

In DNA form, the CDR3 reads TGTGCCAGCAGCGTTCTTGGAGGGAACACTGAAGCTTTCTTT. This encodes CASSVLGGNTEAFF. This rearrangement joins TRBV2 to TRBJ1-1; D gene uncertain. Germline lookup yields CDR1 SNHLY and CDR2 FYNNEI. V was clipped by 6 bases and J by 1 base, with 12 bases between them. The CDR3 is made up of 14 amino acids.

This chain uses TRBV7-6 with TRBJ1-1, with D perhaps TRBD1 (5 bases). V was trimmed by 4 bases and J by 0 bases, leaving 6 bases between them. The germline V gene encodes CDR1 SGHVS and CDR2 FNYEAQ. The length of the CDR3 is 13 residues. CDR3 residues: CASSSTVNTEAFF. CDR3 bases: TGTGCCAGCAGCTCGACAGTGAACACTGAAGCTTTCTTT.

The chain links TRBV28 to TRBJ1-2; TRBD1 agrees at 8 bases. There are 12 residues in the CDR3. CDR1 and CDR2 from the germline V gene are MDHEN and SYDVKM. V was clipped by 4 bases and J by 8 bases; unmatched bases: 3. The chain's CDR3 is CASSSGGWGYTF. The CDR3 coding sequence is TGTGCCAGCAGTTCAGGGGGCTGGGGCTACACCTTC.

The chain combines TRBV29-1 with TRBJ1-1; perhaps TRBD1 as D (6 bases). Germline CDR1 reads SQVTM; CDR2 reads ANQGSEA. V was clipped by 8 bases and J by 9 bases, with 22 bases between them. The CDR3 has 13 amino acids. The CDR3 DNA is TGCAGCTATAACGGGGGGCCGAGGGGAAAAGCTTTCTTT. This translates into CSYNGGPRGKAFF.

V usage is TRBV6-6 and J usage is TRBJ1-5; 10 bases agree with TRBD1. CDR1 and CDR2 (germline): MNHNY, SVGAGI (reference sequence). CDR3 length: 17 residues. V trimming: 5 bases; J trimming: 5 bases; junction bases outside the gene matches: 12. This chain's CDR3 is CASSRTLRQGADQPQHF. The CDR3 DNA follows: TGTGCCAGCAGTCGGACCCTCCGACAGGGGGCGGATCAGCCCCAGCATTTT.

This CDR3 reads CASRWDRANQPQHF. DNA for the CDR3: TGTGCCAGCAGGTGGGACAGGGCCAATCAGCCCCAGCATTTT. The rearrangement links TRBV2 to TRBJ1-5; 9 bases fit TRBD1. Per the germline V gene, CDR1 is SNHLY and CDR2 is FYNNEI. V was pared by 6 bases and J by 3 bases, with 3 bases of the junction left unmatched. There are 14 residues in the CDR3.

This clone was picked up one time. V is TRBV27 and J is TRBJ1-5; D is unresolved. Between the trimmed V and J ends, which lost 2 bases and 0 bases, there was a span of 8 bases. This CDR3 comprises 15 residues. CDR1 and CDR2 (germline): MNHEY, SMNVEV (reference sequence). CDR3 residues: CASSLNYYSNQPQHF. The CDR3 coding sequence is TGTGCCAGCAGTTTAAATTACTATAGCAATCAGCCCCAGCATTTT.

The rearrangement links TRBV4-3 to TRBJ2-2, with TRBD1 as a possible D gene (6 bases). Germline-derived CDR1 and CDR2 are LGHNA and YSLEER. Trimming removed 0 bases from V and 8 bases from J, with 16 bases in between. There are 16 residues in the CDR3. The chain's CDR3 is CASSQDGAGVVGELFF. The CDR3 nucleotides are TGCGCCAGCAGCCAAGATGGGGCAGGGGTAGTTGGGGAGCTGTTTTTT.

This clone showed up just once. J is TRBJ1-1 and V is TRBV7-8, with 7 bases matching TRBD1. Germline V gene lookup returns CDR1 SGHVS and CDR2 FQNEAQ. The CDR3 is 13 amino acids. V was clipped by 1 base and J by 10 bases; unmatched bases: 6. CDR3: CASSLGTGIRAFF. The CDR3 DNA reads TGTGCCAGCAGCTTAGGGACAGGTATTAGAGCTTTCTTT.

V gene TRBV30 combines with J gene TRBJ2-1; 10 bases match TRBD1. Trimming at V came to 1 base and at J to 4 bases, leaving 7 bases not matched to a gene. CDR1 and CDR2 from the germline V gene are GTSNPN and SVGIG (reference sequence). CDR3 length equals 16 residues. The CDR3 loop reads CAWSGDRGRGYNEQFF. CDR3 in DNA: TGTGCCTGGAGTGGGGACAGGGGCAGGGGGTACAATGAGCAGTTCTTC. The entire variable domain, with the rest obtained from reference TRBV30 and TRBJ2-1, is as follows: SQTIHQWPATLVQPVGSPLSLECTVEGTSNPNLYWYRQAAGRGLQLLFYSVGIGQISSEVPQNLSASRPQDRQFILSSKKLLLSDSGFYLCAWSGDRGRGYNEQFFGPGTRLTVL.

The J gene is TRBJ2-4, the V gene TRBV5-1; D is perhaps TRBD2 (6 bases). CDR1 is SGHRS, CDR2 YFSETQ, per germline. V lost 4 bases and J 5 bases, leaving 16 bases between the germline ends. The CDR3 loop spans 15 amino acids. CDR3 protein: CASSLLSGAENIQYF. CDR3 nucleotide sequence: TGCGCCAGCAGCCTACTTAGCGGAGCTGAAAACATTCAGTACTTC. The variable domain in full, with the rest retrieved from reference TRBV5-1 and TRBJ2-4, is KAGVTQTPRYLIKTRGQQVTLSCSPISGHRSVSWYQQTPGQGLQFLFEYFSETQRNKGNFPGRFSGRQFSNSRSEMNVSTLELGDSALYLCASSLLSGAENIQYFGAGTRLSVL.

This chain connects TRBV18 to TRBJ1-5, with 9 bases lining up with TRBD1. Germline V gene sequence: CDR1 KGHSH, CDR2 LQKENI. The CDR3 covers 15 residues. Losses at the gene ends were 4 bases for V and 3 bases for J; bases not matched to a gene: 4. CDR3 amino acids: CASSRQGDDNQPQHF. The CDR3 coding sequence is TGTGCCAGCTCACGACAGGGGGATGACAATCAGCCCCAGCATTTT.

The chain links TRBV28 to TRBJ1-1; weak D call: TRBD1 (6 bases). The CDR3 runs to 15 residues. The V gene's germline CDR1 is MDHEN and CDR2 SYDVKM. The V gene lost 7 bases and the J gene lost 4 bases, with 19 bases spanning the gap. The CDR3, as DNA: TGTGCCAGCACCGACCGCCGAAGGGGGGGCACTGAAGCTTTCTTT. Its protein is CASTDRRRGGTEAFF.

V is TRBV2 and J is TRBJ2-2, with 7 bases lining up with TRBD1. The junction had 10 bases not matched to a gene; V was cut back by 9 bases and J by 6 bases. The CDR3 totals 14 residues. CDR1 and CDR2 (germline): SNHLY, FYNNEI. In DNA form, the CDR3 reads TGTGCCAGTTATTACAGGGGCGGAGCCGGGGAGCTGTTTTTT. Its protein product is CASYYRGGAGELFF.

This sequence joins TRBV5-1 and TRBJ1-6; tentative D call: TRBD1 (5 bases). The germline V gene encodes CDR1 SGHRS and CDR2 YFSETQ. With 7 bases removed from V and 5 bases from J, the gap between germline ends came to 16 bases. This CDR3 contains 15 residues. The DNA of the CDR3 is TGCGCCAGCCGGACCCGTTCGGGGGATAATTCACCCCTCCACTTT. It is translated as CASRTRSGDNSPLHF.

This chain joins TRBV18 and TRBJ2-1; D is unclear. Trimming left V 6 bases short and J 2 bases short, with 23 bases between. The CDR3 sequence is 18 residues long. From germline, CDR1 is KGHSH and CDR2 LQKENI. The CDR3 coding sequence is TGTGCCAGCTCCCCATCAGCTCCAGGCACCATCGCCTACAATGAGCAGTTCTTC. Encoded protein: CASSPSAPGTIAYNEQFF.

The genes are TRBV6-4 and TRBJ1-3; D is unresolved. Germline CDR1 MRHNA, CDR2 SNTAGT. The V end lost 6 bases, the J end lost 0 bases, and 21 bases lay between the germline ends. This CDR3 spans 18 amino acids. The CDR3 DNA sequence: TGTGCCAGCAGATTACCAACGGGAGTAATTTACTCTGGAAACACCATATATTTT. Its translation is CASRLPTGVIYSGNTIYF.